The 12 T cell receptor beta chains given below trace back to one sample, sequenced in a study of TIL therapy for anti-PD-1-resistant metastatic lung cancer. Time point defined: pre-treatment sample, taken before nivolumab and TIL therapy. Most excised metastases sampled were pleural nodules or supraclavicular lymph nodes. This was the immunoSEQ v3 assay. Using immunoSEQ multiplex PCR, the repertoire was profiled, and TCRdb retains in-frame clones only, with some absent. This sample carries under 100,000 clones, around 71% of them seen once, and the ten largest clones take 9.5% to 13%. Source: tumor tissue, taken at baseline. These receptors were taken from a person between 25 and 80 years old with non-small cell lung cancer.

V is TRBV27 and J is TRBJ1-4; 7 bases fit TRBD1. CDR1 and CDR2 (germline): MNHEY, SMNVEV (reference sequence). Trimming at V came to 5 bases and at J to 8 bases, leaving 11 bases not matched to a gene. The CDR3 loop spans 15 amino acids. The CDR3 DNA reads as TGTGCCAGCAGTGCCTTCACAGGGGTCTGGGAAAAACTGTTTTTT. It codes for CASSAFTGVWEKLFF.

This clone has only a few counts. The chain is built from TRBV9 and TRBJ2-2; D is unclear. Trimming took off 3 bases at V and 3 bases at J, with 9 bases between the two ends. The CDR3 has 14 amino acids. Looked up from germline, CDR1 is SGDLS and CDR2 is YYNGEE. The CDR3 bases are TGTGCCAGCAGCGAGGATCAAGACACCGGGGAGCTGTTTTTT. Translating gives CASSEDQDTGELFF.

V gene TRBV18 combines with J gene TRBJ2-7, with 10 bases that match TRBD2. CDR1 KGHSH and CDR2 LQKENI come from the germline V gene. The CDR3 contains 15 residues. Trimming at V came to 5 bases and at J to 2 bases, leaving 6 bases not matched to a gene. DNA of the CDR3: TGTGCCAGCTCATCTACTAGCGGGGAACCCTACGAGCAGTACTTC. Encoded protein: CASSSTSGEPYEQYF. Full variable domain (outside the CDR3, taken from reference TRBV18 and TRBJ2-7): NAGVMQNPRHLVRRRGQEARLRCSPMKGHSHVYWYRQLPEEGLKFMVYLQKENIIDESGMPKERFSAEFPKEGPSILRIQQVVRGDSAAYFCASSSTSGEPYEQYFGPGTRLTVT.

This clone was picked up many times. The gene calls are TRBV7-8 and TRBJ2-3; tentatively, D is TRBD2 (6 bases). This CDR3 is built from 14 residues. V was clipped by 1 base and J by 11 bases, with 16 bases between them. Germline V gives CDR1 SGHVS, CDR2 FQNEAQ. The CDR3 DNA reads as TGTGCCAGCAGCTTAGACGGGATGGGGACTCAGCAGTATTTT. Amino acid sequence: CASSLDGMGTQQYF.

This chain joins TRBV6-2 or TRBV6-3 and TRBJ2-6; TRBD1 agrees at 9 bases. CDR1 and CDR2 (germline): MNHEY, SVGEGT. V shed 2 bases, J shed 12 bases, and the junction held 20 bases outside the gene matches. The CDR3 spans 19 residues. CDR3 bases: TGTGCCAGCAGTTACCCGCAATACCGACACAGGGACAGGGATCGCGTCCTGACTTTC. Translation: CASSYPQYRHRDRDRVLTF.

This chain connects TRBV9 to TRBJ2-2, with D possibly matching TRBD2 (6 bases). The germline V gene encodes CDR1 SGDLS and CDR2 YYNGEE. The CDR3 runs 14 residues. Trimming removed 7 bases at V and 2 bases at J, with 12 bases between. The CDR3 nucleotides are TGTGCCAGCTCTTTCGGGGGAAACACCGGGGAGCTGTTTTTT. Protein product: CASSFGGNTGELFF.

The chain joins TRBV9 to TRBJ1-3; the D is unclear. Trimming stripped 1 base from V and 2 bases from J, with 19 bases between. The CDR3 is 18 residues long. Germline CDR1 SGDLS, CDR2 YYNGEE. CDR3 nucleotide sequence: TGTGCCAGCAGCGTAAGTATTAGTAGGTCCCCACCTGGAAACACCATATATTTT. Amino acid sequence: CASSVSISRSPPGNTIYF.

The chain couples TRBV6-5 to TRBJ2-1; D is unclear. CDR1 and CDR2 from the germline V gene are MNHEY and SVGAGI. V was trimmed by 0 bases and J by 3 bases, leaving 6 bases between them. The CDR3 extends over 14 amino acids. CDR3 nucleotide sequence: TGTGCCAGCAGTTACTCGAGACACTACAATGAGCAGTTCTTC. Amino acids: CASSYSRHYNEQFF.

This clone was found once. This chain links TRBV5-6 with TRBJ1-2, with a tentative D call TRBD1 (5 bases). The CDR3 loop spans 15 amino acids. V lost 2 bases and J 5 bases, leaving 16 bases between the germline ends. CDR1 and CDR2 from the germline V gene are SGHDT and YYEEEE. The CDR3 DNA reads as TGTGCCAGCAGCTTATGGGGCAGTTGGGAGTATGGCTACACCTTC. Its translation is CASSLWGSWEYGYTF.

Regarding this clone: At one boundary the junction diverges from the germline segment, which might be a read error. This sequence joins TRBV7-8 and TRBJ2-7; 7 bases align to TRBD2. The CDR3 has 15 residues. Germline loops: CDR1 SGHVS, CDR2 FQNEAQ. The CDR3 nucleotides read TGTGCCAGCACCTTAATCCGCGGGGGTTCCTACGAGCAGTACTTC. This sequence encodes CASTLIRGGSYEQYF. Variable domain in full (rest from reference TRBV7-8 and TRBJ2-7): GAGVSQSPRYKVAKRGQDVALRCDPISGHVSLFWYQQALGQGPEFLTYFQNEAQLDKSGLPSDRFFAERPEGSVSTLKIQRTQQEDSAVYLCASTLIRGGSYEQYFGPGTRLTVT.

This clone was counted only a few times. The chain uses TRBV30 and TRBJ2-7, with D perhaps matching TRBD1 or TRBD2 (5 bases each). In germline, CDR1 is GTSNPN, CDR2 SVGIG (reference sequence). There are 16 residues in the CDR3. Deletions cut 4 bases from V and 3 bases from J, with 22 bases between. The CDR3 sequence is CAWTSRAGDGSYEQYF. In DNA form, the CDR3 reads TGTGCCTGGACATCCAGAGCCGGGGACGGCAGCTACGAGCAGTACTTC.

This chain connects TRBV10-3 to TRBJ2-5; D is unclear. The germline V gene has CDR1 ENHRY and CDR2 SYGVKD. The V end was cut by 2 bases, the J end by 5 bases, with 3 bases between. CDR3 length: 11 amino acids. CDR3 sequence reads: CAISERETQYF. CDR3 coding DNA: TGTGCCATCAGTGAGCGGGAGACCCAGTACTTC.